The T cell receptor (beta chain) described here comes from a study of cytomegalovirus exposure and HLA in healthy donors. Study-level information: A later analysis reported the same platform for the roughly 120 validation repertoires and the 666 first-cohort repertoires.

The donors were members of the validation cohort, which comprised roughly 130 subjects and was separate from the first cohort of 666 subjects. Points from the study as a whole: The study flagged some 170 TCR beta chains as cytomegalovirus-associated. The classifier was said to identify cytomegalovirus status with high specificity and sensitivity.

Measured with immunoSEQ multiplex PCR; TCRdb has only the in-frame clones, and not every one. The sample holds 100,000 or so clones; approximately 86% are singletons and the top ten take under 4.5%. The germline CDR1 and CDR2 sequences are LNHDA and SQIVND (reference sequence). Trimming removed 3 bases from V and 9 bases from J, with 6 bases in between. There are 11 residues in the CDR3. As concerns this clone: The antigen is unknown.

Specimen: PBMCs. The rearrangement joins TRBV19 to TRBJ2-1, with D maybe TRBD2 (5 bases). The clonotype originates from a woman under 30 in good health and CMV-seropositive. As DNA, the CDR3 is TGTGCCAGTAGTATCGAGGGTGAGCAGTTCTTC. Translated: CASSIEGEQFF.